This TCR beta chain was observed in a study of breast tumors, draining lymph nodes, adjacent tissues. Axillary draining lymph nodes of breast cancer patients supplied the node samples. This clonotype occurred many times. V was shortened by 0 bases and J by 5 bases, with 20 bases between the two germline ends. CDR1 and CDR2 from the germline V gene are SNHLY and FYNNEI. CDR3 length: 18 amino acids. TCRdb re-called the multiplex PCR reads with MiXCR, one entry per CDR3 protein. The profile covers fewer than 150,000 distinct CDR3 sequences, with around 21% appearing a single time and roughly 2% taken by the ten largest.

The chain is built from TRBV2 and TRBJ1-5, with D perhaps TRBD1 (5 bases). Sequencing used axillary lymph node tissue. The receptor was isolated from a female donor with breast cancer. Some clones in this sample may be carry-over from other donors' samples. CDR3 nucleotide sequence: TGTGCCAGCAGTGAAGCCAGCGGGACCCGTCAAGGGCATCAGCCCCAGCATTTT. It specifies CASSEASGTRQGHQPQHF. The whole variable domain, filled in from reference TRBV2 and TRBJ1-5, reads EPEVTQTPSHQVTQMGQEVILRCVPISNHLYFYWYRQILGQKVEFLVSFYNNEISEKSEIFDDQFSVERPDGSNFTLKIRSTKLEDSAMYFCASSEASGTRQGHQPQHFGDGTRLSIL.